This T cell receptor beta chain is drawn from a study of OX40 agonist ivuxolimab in advanced cancers. Study at large: Prior therapy, whether anti-PD-1, anti-PD-L1 or anti-CTLA-4, was allowed, and 30% to 40% had some.

This clone was counted a few times. Antigen unknown. The CDR3 has 14 amino acids. Sequencing was performed with immunoSEQ multiplex PCR; in TCRdb, only in-frame clones are kept and a portion is missing. The data show over 10,000 clones, about two thirds seen once. The study's findings and limits: In general, CD8+ T cells held more expanded clones than CD4+ did, on average. Clonal expansion was seen in CD4+ and CD8+ blood T cells by week 6 at 0.1 to 3.0 mg/kg. Which antigen the expanded peripheral T cells recognized is unknown.

The rearrangement uses TRBV21-1 and TRBJ2-5; TRBD2 reflects the table's D call only, with no check against the DNA. TRBV21-1 counts as a pseudogene. The sequenced sample was CD4+ or CD8+ T cells sorted from blood, obtained in a trial of the OX40 agonist ivuxolimab. The receptor's source is an adult with an advanced solid tumor such as melanoma, head and neck, liver or kidney cancer. In DNA form, the CDR3 reads TGTGCCAGCAGGAGCGGGGTTAATGGCGAGACCCAGTACTTC. Amino acids: CASRSGVNGETQYF.